Listed here are 29 T cell receptor beta chains from one sample, sequenced in a study of blood T cell repertoires in COVID-19. The repertoire was sequenced with immunoSEQ multiplex PCR; TCRdb's copy has only in-frame clones and lacks some. The table has a few hundred thousand clones, 85% seen once. The sample taken for sequencing was peripheral blood. The receptor set was obtained from a woman under 30 with acute or convalescent COVID-19.

CDR3 residues: CASSPGGWDNEKLFF. The DNA for the CDR3 is TGTGCCAGCAGTCCCGGGGGGTGGGATAATGAAAAACTGTTTTTT. The chain employs TRBV28 and TRBJ1-4; D may be TRBD1 (5 bases). Germline V gene sequence: CDR1 MDHEN, CDR2 SYDVKM. The CDR3 runs 15 residues. Trimming removed 5 bases at V and 4 bases at J, with 14 bases between.

This chain uses TRBV5-1 with TRBJ1-1, with D unclear. This CDR3 contains 13 residues. V was trimmed by 3 bases and J by 0 bases, leaving 6 bases between them. Germline lookup yields CDR1 SGHRS and CDR2 YFSETQ. CDR3 in amino acids: CASSSTVNTEAFF. The CDR3 region has the DNA TGCGCCAGCAGCTCAACAGTGAACACTGAAGCTTTCTTT.

The chain joins TRBV7-9 to TRBJ1-4; tentatively, D is TRBD1 (6 bases). From germline, CDR1 is SEHNR and CDR2 FQNEAQ (reference sequence). The CDR3 is 13 residues long. Trimming took 4 bases from V and 10 from J, leaving 13 bases between them. CDR3 loop: CASSSVSGAKLFF. DNA of the CDR3: TGTGCCAGCAGCTCCGTATCAGGGGCAAAACTGTTTTTT.

The rearrangement joins TRBV3-1 (or the pseudogene TRBV3-2) to TRBJ2-5; TRBD2 matches at 10 bases. J was trimmed by 2 bases and V by 3 bases; bases with no gene match: 6. Germline CDR1 reads LGHDT; CDR2 reads YNNKEL (reference sequence). The CDR3 length is 16 residues. CDR3 in amino acids: CASSHLAGARQETQYF. DNA for the CDR3: TGTGCCAGCAGCCACCTAGCGGGAGCGCGTCAAGAGACCCAGTACTTC.

The genes are TRBV6-5 and TRBJ2-7, with D hard to call. Germline values: CDR1 MNHEY, CDR2 SVGAGI. This CDR3 region has 12 residues. As DNA, the CDR3 is TGTCCACAGCCCCGGTTATTTTACGAGCAGTACTTC. Protein: CPQPRLFYEQYF.

This chain connects TRBV2 to TRBJ2-5, with 9 bases that match TRBD1. The V gene's germline CDR1 is SNHLY and CDR2 FYNNEI. The trim removed 8 bases at V and 5 bases at J, leaving 6 bases unmatched. The CDR3 is 13 residues long. CDR3 region: CASGTGNGETQYF. CDR3 coding DNA: TGTGCCAGCGGGACAGGGAATGGGGAGACCCAGTACTTC.

The chain is built from TRBV3-1 (or the pseudogene TRBV3-2) and TRBJ2-1, with TRBD2 matching over 11 bases. The CDR3 runs to 16 residues. From germline, CDR1 is LGHDT and CDR2 YNNKEL (reference sequence). The trim removed 3 bases at V and 9 bases at J, leaving 10 bases unmatched. CDR3 sequence (DNA): TGTGCCAGCAGCCAGTCTCCGGGACTAGCGGACGGTGAGCAGTTCTTC. It encodes CASSQSPGLADGEQFF.

The chain couples TRBV7-3 to TRBJ2-3; 8 bases fit TRBD2. Germline CDR1 reads SGHTA; CDR2 reads FQGTGA. The CDR3 contains 16 residues. The V segment lost 1 base and the J segment 4 bases; nucleotides outside the gene matches: 7. CDR3 sequence: CASSLIGRGRADTQYF. For the CDR3, the DNA is TGTGCCAGCAGCTTAATCGGGAGGGGCCGTGCAGATACGCAGTATTTT. Supplemented by reference TRBV7-3 and TRBJ2-3, the full variable domain reads GAGVSQTPSNKVTEKGKYVELRCDPISGHTALYWYRQSLGQGPEFLIYFQGTGAADDSGLPNDRFFAVRPEGSVSTLKIQRTERGDSAVYLCASSLIGRGRADTQYFGPGTRLTVL.

The V gene is TRBV27, the J gene TRBJ2-1; 7 bases are shared with TRBD2. Per germline, CDR1 MNHEY and CDR2 SMNVEV (reference sequence). CDR3 length: 15 amino acids. J gave up 1 base and V 4 bases, and 4 bases lay outside the gene matches. In DNA, the CDR3 is TGTGCCAGCAGTTGGGACGGGAGGTCCTACAATGAGCAGTTCTTC. Its translation: CASSWDGRSYNEQFF.

This rearrangement joins TRBV5-1 to TRBJ1-2, with 8 bases identical to TRBD1. Losses at the gene ends were 4 bases for V and 1 base for J; bases not matched to a gene: 3. The germline CDR1 and CDR2 sequences are SGHRS and YFSETQ. This CDR3 spans 14 amino acids. The CDR3 region is CASSPGGNNYGYTF. CDR3 bases: TGCGCCAGCAGCCCAGGGGGCAATAACTATGGCTACACCTTC.

V usage is TRBV24-1 and J usage is TRBJ1-2; a weak D match, TRBD1 (6 bases). The CDR3 length is 12 residues. The V and J ends lost 3 bases and 8 bases respectively, with 9 bases between them. Germline V gene lookup returns CDR1 KGHDR and CDR2 SFDVKD. The CDR3 DNA follows: TGTGCCACCAGTGATCACACAGGGGGCTACACCTTC. Translating it yields CATSDHTGGYTF.

This clone was seen a few times. The J gene is TRBJ1-5, the V gene TRBV27; D might be TRBD1 (6 bases). The germline V gene has CDR1 MNHEY and CDR2 SMNVEV (reference sequence). CDR3 size: 16 residues. V was cut by 5 bases and J by 3 bases, with 17 bases left in between. This CDR3 reads CASSGSGAPPNQPQHF. The CDR3 DNA reads as TGTGCCAGCAGTGGATCAGGGGCCCCCCCCAATCAGCCCCAGCATTTT.

The chain recombines TRBV5-5 with TRBJ1-2, with TRBD1 matching 8 bases. CDR1 and CDR2 (germline): SGHKS, YYEKEE (reference sequence). The V gene end was trimmed by 3 bases and the J gene end by 4 bases; junction bases not matched to a gene: 8. The CDR3 runs 15 residues. CDR3 amino acids: CASSSGGQGGYGYTF. DNA of the CDR3: TGTGCCAGCAGCTCGGGAGGACAGGGTGGCTATGGCTACACCTTC.

The V gene is TRBV7-9, the J gene TRBJ2-7; the D gene is possibly TRBD2 (5 bases). The CDR3 totals 16 residues. Trimming left V 2 bases short and J 6 bases short, with 20 bases between. CDR1 SEHNR and CDR2 FQNEAQ come from the germline V gene (reference sequence). The CDR3 nucleotides read TGTGCCAGCAGCTTACCACAAGGACGGACTCCTGCCGAGCAGTACTTC. It yields the protein CASSLPQGRTPAEQYF.

The rearrangement joins TRBV6-5 to TRBJ1-4, with TRBD1 matching 10 bases. The trim removed 5 bases at V and 8 bases at J, leaving 8 bases unmatched. Germline V lookup: CDR1 MNHEY, CDR2 SVGAGI. This CDR3 is 15 amino acids long. In nucleotides, the CDR3 is TGTGCCAGCAGTCCGCGACAGGGGGCTCGAGAAAAACTGTTTTTT. Encoded protein: CASSPRQGAREKLFF.

This sequence joins TRBV28 and TRBJ1-1; tentative D call: TRBD1 (5 bases). In germline, CDR1 is MDHEN, CDR2 SYDVKM. The ends were cut back, 2 bases at V and 1 base at J, with 14 bases in the middle. The CDR3 totals 16 residues. The CDR3 spells CASSLGGGGGNTEAFF. In DNA form, the CDR3 reads TGTGCCAGCAGTTTAGGCGGGGGTGGAGGGAACACTGAAGCTTTCTTT.

V and J are TRBV7-2 and TRBJ1-1; D not certain. The CDR3 spans 14 residues. The germline V gene encodes CDR1 SGHTA and CDR2 FQGNSA. Trimming took off 0 bases at V and 3 bases at J, with 8 bases between the two ends. CDR3 sequence reads: CASSLAALDTEAFF. Here the CDR3 DNA reads TGTGCCAGCAGCTTAGCAGCCTTAGACACTGAAGCTTTCTTT.

The V and J genes are TRBV5-1 and TRBJ2-5, with 7 nucleotides matching TRBD1. This CDR3 spans 15 amino acids. With V trimmed by 1 base and J by 5 bases, 8 bases remained unmatched. CDR1 is SGHRS and CDR2 is YFSETQ in the germline V gene. CDR3 protein: CASSLPPGGVETQYF. The DNA for the CDR3 is TGCGCCAGCAGCTTGCCTCCAGGGGGAGTCGAGACCCAGTACTTC.

The chain has TRBV6-5 and TRBJ1-4; D is possibly TRBD1 (6 bases). Germline V CDR1 and CDR2: MNHEY, SVGAGI. With 2 bases removed from V and 7 bases from J, the gap between germline ends came to 14 bases. There are 15 residues in the CDR3. The CDR3 here is CASSYAVGGAEKLFF. Written as DNA, the CDR3 is TGTGCCAGCAGTTACGCGGTAGGGGGGGCTGAAAAACTGTTTTTT.

This rearrangement joins TRBV28 to TRBJ2-2; 16 nucleotides match TRBD2. With 4 bases clipped from V and 7 bases from J, the junction kept 18 bases outside the gene matches. The CDR3 is 21 residues long. Germline V gives CDR1 MDHEN, CDR2 SYDVKM. The CDR3 is CASSSFRSPRGLAGGGGELFF. For the CDR3, the DNA is TGTGCCAGCAGTTCCTTCCGATCCCCCCGGGGACTAGCGGGAGGGGGCGGGGAGCTGTTTTTT.

This clone was observed a handful of times. This chain uses TRBV18 with TRBJ1-5; unclear D gene. The CDR3 contains 13 residues. With 1 base removed from V and 5 bases from J, the gap between germline ends came to 6 bases. Germline V lookup: CDR1 KGHSH, CDR2 LQKENI. The CDR3 reads CASSPHTDQPQHF. The CDR3 bases are TGTGCCAGCTCACCACATACTGATCAGCCCCAGCATTTT.

The V gene is TRBV6-5, the J gene TRBJ1-1, with D perhaps TRBD1 (5 bases). Germline V gene lookup returns CDR1 MNHEY and CDR2 SVGAGI. V lost 0 bases and J 14 bases, leaving 22 bases between the germline ends. The length of the CDR3 is 15 residues. CDR3 nucleotides: TGTGCCAGCAGTTACTCGAATGCGGGGCCAGTGGAGGAGTTCTTT. This translates into CASSYSNAGPVEEFF.

The CDR3: CAWSGQRDSPLHF. The CDR3 coding sequence is TGTGCCTGGAGTGGACAACGCGATTCACCCCTCCACTTT. V and J are TRBV30 and TRBJ1-6, with D uncertain. This CDR3 has 13 amino acids. V was clipped by 1 base and J by 8 bases, with 9 bases between them. Germline CDR1 GTSNPN, CDR2 SVGIG (reference sequence).

The chain links TRBV4-1 to TRBJ1-1; D might be TRBD1 (5 bases). Germline V gene lookup returns CDR1 MGHRA and CDR2 YSYEKL. Trimming removed 4 bases at V and 4 bases at J, with 10 bases between. This CDR3 contains 13 residues. CDR3 loop: CASSRGRVTEAFF. CDR3 nucleotide sequence: TGCGCCAGCAGCCGAGGCAGGGTCACTGAAGCTTTCTTT.

This chain uses TRBV11-2 with TRBJ2-6; tentative D call: TRBD1 (6 bases). The CDR3 sequence is 18 residues long. Germline loops: CDR1 SGHAT, CDR2 FQNNGV. V gave up 4 bases and J gave up 0 bases, with 16 bases separating them. CDR3 coding DNA: TGTGCCAGCAGCTCAAGGACAGCGTATAACTCTGGGGCCAACGTCCTGACTTTC. Residues: CASSSRTAYNSGANVLTF.

J is TRBJ2-1 and V is TRBV19; D is possibly TRBD1 (5 bases). The germline gives CDR1 LNHDA, CDR2 SQIVND (reference sequence). The CDR3 loop spans 13 amino acids. Trimming left V 4 bases short and J 4 bases short, with 8 bases between. The CDR3 bases are TGTGCCAGTAGTAAACAGGATTACAATGAGCAGTTCTTC. Residues: CASSKQDYNEQFF.

V usage is TRBV24-1 and J usage is TRBJ2-1; D is unclear. This CDR3 region has 16 residues. Germline CDR1 KGHDR, CDR2 SFDVKD. Trimming removed 0 bases from V and 2 bases from J, with 10 bases in between. CDR3 region: CATSDLVATTYNEQFF. CDR3 DNA sequence: TGTGCCACCAGTGATTTGGTAGCTACGACCTACAATGAGCAGTTCTTC.

This chain uses TRBV5-8 with TRBJ1-4; 8 bases agree with TRBD1. The junction had 8 bases not matched to a gene; V was cut back by 4 bases and J by 6 bases. Germline-derived CDR1 and CDR2 are SGHTS and YDEGEE. This CDR3 has 15 residues. CDR3 region: CASSQKDRGDEKLFF. DNA of the CDR3: TGTGCCAGCAGCCAAAAAGACAGGGGTGATGAAAAACTGTTTTTT. Looking up the rest from reference TRBV5-8 and TRBJ1-4 gives the full variable domain: EAGVTQSPTHLIKTRGQQATLRCSPISGHTSVYWYQQALGLGLQFLLWYDEGEERNRGNFPPRFSGRQFPNYSSELNVNALELEDSALYLCASSQKDRGDEKLFFGSGTQLSVL.

The genes are TRBV5-4 and TRBJ1-3, with D possibly being TRBD1 (6 bases). Germline-derived CDR1 and CDR2 are SGHNT and YYREEE (reference sequence). V was shortened by 5 bases and J by 4 bases, with 16 bases between the two germline ends. This CDR3 has 15 amino acids. Here the CDR3 DNA reads TGTGCCAGCAGTCACAACAGGGACGGAGGAAACACCATATATTTT. Protein sequence: CASSHNRDGGNTIYF.